The next 14 T cell receptor beta chains were all read from a single sample in a study of blood T cell repertoires in COVID-19 (dated by TCRdb to 2019 to 2021). Library preparation used the immunoSEQ multiplex PCR assay. The table comes from immuneACCESS by way of TCRdb, which keeps in-frame sequences with V and J called. Part of the clones is missing from these tables; in studies checked, under half for an unresolved V gene and the rest for unknown reasons. The sample table shows around 95,000 clones, and 80% are seen once. Clones ranked in the top ten supply approximately 30% of the sample. The specimen was peripheral blood. The receptors stem from a man aged 65 to 79 with active or convalescent COVID-19.

This clone came up a few times. The J gene is TRBJ2-5, the V gene TRBV11-2, with TRBD2 matching 9 bases. J gave up 5 bases and V 5 bases, and 9 bases lay outside the gene matches. Looked up from germline, CDR1 is SGHAT and CDR2 is FQNNGV. This CDR3 has 15 amino acids. The CDR3 DNA is TGTGCCAGCAGCCTCAGCGGGAGGACAGAGGAGACCCAGTACTTC. Translated, it gives CASSLSGRTEETQYF.

This clone showed up just once. This chain links TRBV29-1 with TRBJ1-4; 8 bases are shared with TRBD1. The junction had 3 bases not matched to a gene; V was cut back by 7 bases and J by 8 bases. CDR1 is SQVTM, CDR2 ANQGSEA, per germline. This CDR3 spans 11 amino acids. The CDR3, as DNA: TGCAGCGGACACAGGGGGGAAAAACTGTTTTTT. Translated: CSGHRGEKLFF. The variable domain in full, completed from reference TRBV29-1 and TRBJ1-4, reads SAVISQKPSRDICQRGTSLTIQCQVDSQVTMMFWYRQQPGQSLTLIATANQGSEATYESGFVIDKFPISRPNLTFSTLTVSNMSPEDSSIYLCSGHRGEKLFFGSGTQLSVL.

This chain connects TRBV6-6 to TRBJ2-2; 8 bases map to TRBD1. The V and J ends lost 6 bases and 6 bases, in that order; junction bases with no gene match: 6. The length of the CDR3 is 14 residues. From germline, CDR1 is MNHNY and CDR2 SVGAGI (reference sequence). CDR3 DNA: TGTGCCAGCAGGAGGACAGGGTGGGCCGGGGAGCTGTTTTTT. Translation: CASRRTGWAGELFF.

The rearrangement uses TRBV5-1 and TRBJ1-2, with TRBD1 as a possible D gene (5 bases). Germline CDR1 and CDR2: SGHRS and YFSETQ. Trimming pared 0 bases from V and 6 bases from J, leaving 12 bases between. The CDR3 consists of 14 residues. The CDR3: CASSLGLGADGYTF. CDR3 DNA: TGCGCCAGCAGCTTGGGGCTAGGGGCTGATGGCTACACCTTC.

This sequence joins TRBV14 and TRBJ2-4, with TRBD1 matching over 8 bases. Trimming took 4 bases from V and 0 from J; bases not matched to a gene: 5. The V gene's germline CDR1 is SGHDN and CDR2 FVKESK. The CDR3 spans 16 residues. CDR3 protein: CASSRQGTLAKNIQYF. The CDR3, as DNA: TGTGCCAGCAGCCGACAGGGGACCCTAGCCAAAAACATTCAGTACTTC.

This clone was seen just once. The rearrangement uses TRBV6-5 and TRBJ2-1, with D unresolved. Germline lookup yields CDR1 MNHEY and CDR2 SVGAGI. The CDR3 covers 10 residues. Trimming removed 8 bases from V and 8 bases from J, with 7 bases in between. DNA for the CDR3: TGTGCCAGCGGCATTTATGAGCAGTTCTTC. Its translation is CASGIYEQFF.

The chain employs TRBV6-6 and TRBJ1-5, with 7 bases fitting TRBD1. With 5 bases clipped from V and 7 bases from J, the junction kept 14 bases outside the gene matches. The CDR3 has 16 residues. Germline V gene sequence: CDR1 MNHNY, CDR2 SVGAGI (reference sequence). The CDR3: CASSRGDRVGGQPQHF. CDR3 coding DNA: TGTGCCAGCAGTCGAGGAGACAGGGTTGGAGGGCAGCCCCAGCATTTT.

The rearrangement joins TRBV7-3 to TRBJ1-6; D not certain. V shed 1 base and J shed 7 bases, with 5 bases lying between them. The CDR3 covers 13 residues. Germline CDR1 and CDR2: SGHTA and FQGTGA. The CDR3 DNA sequence: TGTGCCAGCAGCTTAAAACAGAATTCACCCCTCCACTTT. Translated: CASSLKQNSPLHF.

The chain couples TRBV7-2 to TRBJ2-7; 8 bases are a match to TRBD2. The CDR3 is made up of 15 amino acids. Germline loops: CDR1 SGHTA, CDR2 FQGNSA. The junction had 5 bases not matched to a gene; V was cut back by 3 bases and J by 1 base. In DNA, the CDR3 is TGTGCCAGCAGCTTGGCGGGAGGAATTTCCTACGAGCAGTACTTC. This codes for CASSLAGGISYEQYF. Using reference TRBV7-2 and TRBJ2-7 for the parts outside the CDR3, the full variable domain is GAGVSQSPSNKVTEKGKDVELRCDPISGHTALYWYRQSLGQGLEFLIYFQGNSAPDKSGLPSDRFSAERTGGSVSTLTIQRTQQEDSAVYLCASSLAGGISYEQYFGPGTRLTVT.

V is TRBV27 and J is TRBJ1-1; D is possibly TRBD1 (6 bases). V was shortened by 6 bases and J by 7 bases, with 18 bases between the two germline ends. The CDR3 length is 14 residues. CDR1 is MNHEY, CDR2 SMNVEV, per germline (reference sequence). CDR3 residues: CASSRFPQGLEAFF. In DNA form, the CDR3 reads TGTGCCAGCAGCCGATTCCCCCAGGGGCTTGAAGCTTTCTTT.

The J gene is TRBJ1-1, the V gene TRBV5-6; 7 positions agree with TRBD1. CDR1 SGHDT and CDR2 YYEEEE come from the germline V gene. The V gene end was trimmed by 3 bases and the J gene end by 0 bases; junction bases not matched to a gene: 2. The CDR3 is made up of 14 amino acids. CDR3: CASSSDRLNTEAFF. CDR3 in DNA: TGTGCCAGCAGCTCGGACAGGTTGAACACTGAAGCTTTCTTT.

This sequence joins TRBV4-2 and TRBJ2-7, with 7 bases matching TRBD2. From germline, CDR1 is LGHNA and CDR2 YNFKEQ. The CDR3 spans 15 residues. The ends lost 2 bases at V and 2 bases at J; junction bases unmatched: 6. CDR3 amino acids: CASSQLRDYPYEQYF. In nucleotides, the CDR3 is TGTGCCAGCAGCCAACTCCGGGACTATCCCTACGAGCAGTACTTC.

The rearrangement uses TRBV7-3 and TRBJ2-7; weak D call: TRBD1 (7 bases). There are 14 residues in the CDR3. Trimming removed 3 bases at V and 1 base at J, with 10 bases between. Germline V gene data show CDR1 as SGHTA and CDR2 as FQGTGA. This CDR3 reads CASSLAGQSYEQYF. The CDR3 nucleotides are TGTGCCAGCAGCTTGGCGGGACAGTCCTACGAGCAGTACTTC.

This clone was recorded at least ten times. The V gene is TRBV7-9, the J gene TRBJ2-1, with TRBD2 matching over 13 bases. Germline-derived CDR1 and CDR2 are SEHNR and FQNEAQ (reference sequence). The J segment lost 7 bases and the V segment lost 5 bases, leaving 2 bases of the junction unmatched. This CDR3 is 14 amino acids long. CDR3 amino acids: CASSAGLAGNEQFF. In nucleotides, the CDR3 is TGTGCCAGCAGCGCGGGACTAGCGGGGAATGAGCAGTTCTTC.